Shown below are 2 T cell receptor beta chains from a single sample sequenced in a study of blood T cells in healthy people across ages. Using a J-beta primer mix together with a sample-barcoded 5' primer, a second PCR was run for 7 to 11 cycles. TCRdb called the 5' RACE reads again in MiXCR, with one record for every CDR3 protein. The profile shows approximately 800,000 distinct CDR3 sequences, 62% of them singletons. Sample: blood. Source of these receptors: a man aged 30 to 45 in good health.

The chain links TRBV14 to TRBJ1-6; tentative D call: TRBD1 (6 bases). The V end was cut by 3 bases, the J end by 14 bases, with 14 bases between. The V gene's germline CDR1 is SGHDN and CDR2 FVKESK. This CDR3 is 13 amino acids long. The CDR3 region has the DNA TGTGCCAGCAGCCAGGTACCGGGACAATCCCTCCACTTT. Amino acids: CASSQVPGQSLHF.

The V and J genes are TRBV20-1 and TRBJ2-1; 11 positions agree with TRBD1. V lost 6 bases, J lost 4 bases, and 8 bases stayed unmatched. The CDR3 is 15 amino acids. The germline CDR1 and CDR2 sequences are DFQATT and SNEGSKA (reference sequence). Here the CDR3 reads CSAPVRDRGYNEQFF. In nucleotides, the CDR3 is TGCAGTGCACCCGTCCGGGACAGGGGGTACAATGAGCAGTTCTTC.